The T cell receptor (beta chain) described here comes from a study of beta chain features in type 1 diabetes. Study-wide points: Insertions were fewer and deletions more numerous at VDJ junctions in type 1 diabetes patients.

Expressed TCRB transcripts were sequenced because the entire RNA isolate underwent reverse transcription. The protocol was immunoSEQ multiplex PCR, while the TCRdb copy is restricted to in-frame clones and leaves out a portion. In the table there are approximately 380,000 clones, about 15% of which are singletons. From germline, CDR1 is SGDLS and CDR2 YYNGEE. The CDR3 consists of 14 residues. The V and J ends lost 3 bases and 7 bases respectively, with 15 bases between them. As regards this clone: As yet, its antigen is unknown.

Sequenced: naive CD4+ T cells from blood. The TCR originated in a young woman in good health. The chain combines TRBV9 with TRBJ2-3, with a possible D match to TRBD1 (5 bases). DNA of the CDR3: TGTGCCAGCAGCGCCATTTCCCAGGGAAATACGCAGTATTTT. Amino acid sequence: CASSAISQGNTQYF.